Below are 29 T cell receptor beta chains sequenced from a single sample in a study of blood T cell repertoires in COVID-19. Libraries were prepared by immunoSEQ multiplex PCR; TCRdb keeps only in-frame clonotypes and omits some of them. The sample contains over 200,000 clones, approximately 81% of which appear only once. The sequenced material came from PBMCs or T cells enriched from blood (not recorded which). The receptor set was obtained from a man in his forties who had recovered from COVID-19.

The chain couples TRBV24-1 to TRBJ2-1; 8 bases are a match to TRBD1. V lost 3 bases, J lost 2 bases, and 11 bases stayed unmatched. Germline assignment: CDR1 KGHDR and CDR2 SFDVKD. The CDR3 covers 18 residues. CDR3 loop: CATSDLSTGTGTYNEQFF. For the CDR3, the DNA is TGTGCCACCAGTGATCTCTCAACCGGGACAGGTACCTACAATGAGCAGTTCTTC.

The J gene is TRBJ1-1, the V gene TRBV5-4, with TRBD1 matching over 10 bases. CDR3 length: 13 amino acids. Trimming removed 3 bases from V and 10 bases from J; junction bases left unmatched: 6. Germline CDR1 and CDR2: SGHNT and YYREEE (reference sequence). CDR3 region: CASSSGQGVVAFF. The CDR3 nucleotides are TGTGCCAGCAGCTCCGGACAGGGGGTTGTAGCTTTCTTT.

In this sample, this clone turned up a few times. CDR3: CASSLGREQYF. For the CDR3, the DNA is TGTGCCAGCAGTTTGGGCAGGGAGCAGTACTTC. The rearrangement links TRBV12-3 or TRBV12-4 to TRBJ2-7; D is unresolved. V was trimmed by 3 bases and J by 7 bases, leaving 7 bases between them. The CDR3 contains 11 residues.

The chain combines TRBV30 with TRBJ2-7; 7 bases fit TRBD2. V shed 3 bases and J 1 base; nucleotides not matched to a gene: 3. The CDR3 is 13 amino acids. Germline V gene data show CDR1 as GTSNPN and CDR2 as SVGIG (reference sequence). CDR3 sequence: CAWRLAKSYEQYF. The CDR3 region has the DNA TGTGCCTGGAGACTAGCGAAGTCCTACGAGCAGTACTTC.

The chain combines TRBV10-3 with TRBJ2-1; perhaps TRBD1 as D (6 bases). The CDR3 covers 11 residues. V shed 7 bases and J shed 9 bases, with 10 bases lying between them. Germline CDR1 ENHRY, CDR2 SYGVKD. This CDR3 is CAITQGSEQFF. CDR3 in DNA: TGTGCCATCACCCAGGGGAGTGAGCAGTTCTTC.

This clone has a handful of counts. V usage is TRBV7-9 and J usage is TRBJ1-2; TRBD1 matches at 8 bases. The CDR3 sequence is 14 residues long. With 5 bases clipped from V and 7 bases from J, the junction kept 9 bases outside the gene matches. Germline lookup yields CDR1 SEHNR and CDR2 FQNEAQ (reference sequence). The CDR3 protein is CASSADRGLSGYTF. The CDR3 coding sequence is TGTGCCAGCAGCGCCGACAGGGGTCTTTCTGGCTACACCTTC.

This clone was seen a single time. The rearrangement joins TRBV13 to TRBJ1-2, with 7 bases fitting TRBD1. From germline, CDR1 is PRHDT and CDR2 FYEKMQ (reference sequence). V gave up 2 bases and J gave up 8 bases; unmatched junction bases: 5. The CDR3 consists of 13 residues. CDR3 sequence reads: CASSLYVQGGYTF. The CDR3 DNA sequence: TGTGCCAGCAGCTTATATGTACAGGGGGGCTACACCTTC.

The genes are TRBV6-2 or TRBV6-3 and TRBJ2-5, with 8 bases identical to TRBD1. J lost 5 bases, V lost 1 base, and 6 bases had no gene match. This CDR3 comprises 15 residues. The germline V gene encodes CDR1 MNHEY and CDR2 SVGEGT. The CDR3 coding sequence is TGTGCCAGCAGTTACTATGGACAGGGCGGGGAGACCCAGTACTTC. Protein sequence: CASSYYGQGGETQYF.

This sequence joins TRBV18 and TRBJ1-2; D gene unclear. CDR1 is KGHSH and CDR2 is LQKENI in the germline V gene. Trimming removed 4 bases at V and 4 bases at J, with 16 bases between. The CDR3 extends over 15 amino acids. For the CDR3, the DNA is TGTGCCAGCTCACTAGGCTCCGACACCCTCTATGGCTACACCTTC. The encoded protein is CASSLGSDTLYGYTF. Full variable domain (missing parts from reference TRBV18 and TRBJ1-2): NAGVMQNPRHLVRRRGQEARLRCSPMKGHSHVYWYRQLPEEGLKFMVYLQKENIIDESGMPKERFSAEFPKEGPSILRIQQVVRGDSAAYFCASSLGSDTLYGYTFGSGTRLTVV.

The rearrangement links TRBV9 to TRBJ1-6; 11 nucleotides agree with TRBD1. CDR3 length: 14 amino acids. The ends lost 3 bases at V and 8 bases at J; junction bases unmatched: 1. The germline gives CDR1 SGDLS, CDR2 YYNGEE. In DNA, the CDR3 is TGTGCCAGCAGCGAGGGACAGGGGGATTCACCCCTCCACTTT. The encoded protein is CASSEGQGDSPLHF.

V usage is TRBV3-1 (or the pseudogene TRBV3-2) and J usage is TRBJ2-1, with 11 nucleotides matching TRBD1. The CDR3 totals 16 residues. In germline, CDR1 is LGHDT, CDR2 YNNKEL (reference sequence). With V trimmed by 1 base and J by 7 bases, 6 bases remained unmatched. CDR3 sequence (DNA): TGTGCCAGCAGCCAAGCTTGGACAGGGGGCGAAAATGAGCAGTTCTTC. Translating gives CASSQAWTGGENEQFF.

In this sample, this clone turned up once. The chain joins TRBV5-4 to TRBJ2-1, with 9 bases identical to TRBD2. CDR1 and CDR2 from the germline V gene are SGHNT and YYREEE (reference sequence). V shed 0 bases, J shed 6 bases, and the junction held 10 bases outside the gene matches. The CDR3 length is 17 residues. The CDR3 loop is CASSLGFSGSQFNEQFF. The CDR3 DNA is TGTGCCAGCAGCTTGGGGTTTAGCGGGAGTCAGTTCAATGAGCAGTTCTTC.

J is TRBJ1-2 and V is TRBV2, with a possible D match to TRBD1 (5 bases). V gave up 4 bases and J gave up 2 bases, with 11 bases separating them. The germline V gene encodes CDR1 SNHLY and CDR2 FYNNEI. The CDR3 is made up of 14 amino acids. The CDR3 is CASSGGVGNYGYTF. In nucleotides, the CDR3 is TGTGCCAGCAGTGGGGGGGTAGGGAACTATGGCTACACCTTC. Based on the CDR3 plus reference TRBV2 and TRBJ1-2, the full variable domain is EPEVTQTPSHQVTQMGQEVILRCVPISNHLYFYWYRQILGQKVEFLVSFYNNEISEKSEIFDDQFSVERPDGSNFTLKIRSTKLEDSAMYFCASSGGVGNYGYTFGSGTRLTVV.

V and J are TRBV7-9 and TRBJ1-1, with D unresolved. The CDR3 runs to 14 residues. V dropped 1 base and J dropped 1 base, with 7 bases sitting between them. Germline CDR1 and CDR2: SEHNR and FQNEAQ (reference sequence). CDR3 bases: TGTGCCAGCAGCTTAGACGGAGCGAACACTGAAGCTTTCTTT. Protein product: CASSLDGANTEAFF.

The rearrangement links TRBV9 to TRBJ1-4; D is possibly TRBD1 (5 bases). CDR3 length equals 14 residues. Trimming pared 2 bases from V and 8 bases from J, leaving 13 bases between. Germline values: CDR1 SGDLS, CDR2 YYNGEE. The CDR3 loop reads CASSVQGLSEKLFF. CDR3 bases: TGTGCCAGCAGCGTCCAGGGTCTAAGCGAAAAACTGTTTTTT.

The chain couples TRBV28 to TRBJ2-7; D perhaps matches TRBD2 (6 bases). The germline CDR1 and CDR2 sequences are MDHEN and SYDVKM. The CDR3 spans 16 residues. Trimming removed 4 bases from V and 2 bases from J, with 18 bases in between. Here the CDR3 reads CASSSHFSGPTYEQYF. As DNA, the CDR3 is TGTGCCAGCAGTTCTCACTTTAGCGGCCCCACCTACGAGCAGTACTTC.

The chain carries TRBV12-5 and TRBJ1-5, with TRBD1 matching over 7 bases. Germline trimming cut 2 bases from V and 6 bases from J; bases unmatched to any gene: 7. This CDR3 is 15 amino acids long. Germline CDR1 reads LGHNT; CDR2 reads FRNRAP. CDR3 in amino acids: CASGLSRGWLQPQHF. The CDR3 coding sequence is TGTGCTAGTGGTTTGAGCAGGGGGTGGCTTCAGCCCCAGCATTTT.

This clone has a handful of counts. CDR3 coding DNA: TGTGCCAGCAGCGCCCGGGACAGGCCCAATTCACCCCTCCACTTT. The encoded protein is CASSARDRPNSPLHF. V and J are TRBV5-6 and TRBJ1-6; 8 bases are a match to TRBD1. From germline, CDR1 is SGHDT and CDR2 YYEEEE. The length of the CDR3 is 15 residues. J lost 7 bases, V lost 4 bases, and 7 bases had no gene match. The full variable domain, its missing parts supplied by reference TRBV5-6 and TRBJ1-6, is DAGVTQSPTHLIKTRGQQVTLRCSPKSGHDTVSWYQQALGQGPQFIFQYYEEEERQRGNFPDRFSGHQFPNYSSELNVNALLLGDSALYLCASSARDRPNSPLHFGNGTRLTVT.

J is TRBJ1-5 and V is TRBV19; 7 bases match TRBD1. Germline V gene sequence: CDR1 LNHDA, CDR2 SQIVND (reference sequence). This CDR3 is built from 14 residues. V shed 7 bases, J shed 4 bases, and the junction held 7 bases outside the gene matches. CDR3 region: CASTGTARNQPQHF. The CDR3 DNA reads as TGTGCCAGTACTGGGACAGCTCGGAATCAGCCCCAGCATTTT.

In this sample, this clone turned up once. The J gene is TRBJ2-1, the V gene TRBV13; a weak D match, TRBD2 (5 bases). Germline CDR1 PRHDT, CDR2 FYEKMQ (reference sequence). The CDR3 is 15 amino acids. Trimming took 3 bases from V and 8 from J, leaving 17 bases between them. DNA for the CDR3: TGTGCCAGCAGCTTGGGCCGGGGTGGGCAATATGAGCAGTTCTTC. Translating gives CASSLGRGGQYEQFF.

The chain employs TRBV6-5 and TRBJ1-5; perhaps TRBD1 as D (5 bases). The CDR3 covers 16 residues. V was pared by 4 bases and J by 0 bases, with 13 bases between. The germline gives CDR1 MNHEY, CDR2 SVGAGI. The CDR3 reads CASSFPLQDSNQPQHF. In DNA form, the CDR3 reads TGTGCCAGCAGTTTCCCGTTACAGGATAGCAATCAGCCCCAGCATTTT.

This clone was detected only once. The chain links TRBV7-9 to TRBJ2-7; 7 positions match TRBD2. CDR3 length: 14 residues. In germline, CDR1 is SEHNR, CDR2 FQNEAQ (reference sequence). V shed 5 bases and J 2 bases; nucleotides not matched to a gene: 6. Written as DNA, the CDR3 is TGTGCCAGCAGCCCTGGACTAGTTCCCTACGAGCAGTACTTC. It translates to CASSPGLVPYEQYF.

This clone was observed a single time. This chain connects TRBV28 to TRBJ2-2; 9 nucleotides align to TRBD1. J was trimmed by 8 bases and V by 5 bases; bases with no gene match: 15. CDR3 length equals 17 residues. The germline gives CDR1 MDHEN, CDR2 SYDVKM. As DNA, the CDR3 is TGTGCCAGCAGTGCCGCATCCGGGACAGGGAAAGTGGGGGAGCTGTTTTTT. Its translation is CASSAASGTGKVGELFF.

This clone was recorded once. The CDR3 nucleotides are TGTGCCAGCAGTCCCGGGACTAGAGGTTACAATGAGCAGTTCTTC. This gives the protein CASSPGTRGYNEQFF. V is TRBV27 and J is TRBJ2-1, with 8 positions matching TRBD2. Germline V gene sequence: CDR1 MNHEY, CDR2 SMNVEV (reference sequence). The CDR3 loop spans 15 amino acids. Trimming removed 5 bases from V and 4 bases from J; junction bases left unmatched: 7.

The chain has TRBV5-1 and TRBJ2-7; 7 bases line up with TRBD2. The germline CDR1 and CDR2 sequences are SGHRS and YFSETQ. The CDR3 spans 13 residues. V lost 4 bases, J lost 3 bases, and 4 bases stayed unmatched. This CDR3 is CASSLSGIYEQYF. The CDR3 DNA reads as TGCGCCAGCAGCCTGAGCGGGATCTACGAGCAGTACTTC.

The chain employs TRBV9 and TRBJ2-7; 7 positions agree with TRBD2. The length of the CDR3 is 15 residues. V shed 4 bases and J 1 base; nucleotides not matched to a gene: 8. Per the germline V gene, CDR1 is SGDLS and CDR2 is YYNGEE. This CDR3 reads CASSLGGGESYEQYF. CDR3 coding DNA: TGTGCCAGCAGCCTCGGCGGGGGTGAGTCCTACGAGCAGTACTTC.

V usage is TRBV5-1 and J usage is TRBJ1-4, with D possibly TRBD1 on 6 matching bases. The CDR3 is made up of 13 amino acids. The germline CDR1 and CDR2 sequences are SGHRS and YFSETQ. The V and J ends lost 3 bases and 9 bases respectively, with 12 bases between them. CDR3 nucleotide sequence: TGCGCCAGCAGCTGGTCAGGACAGCAAAAACTGTTTTTT. It yields the protein CASSWSGQQKLFF.

The chain carries TRBV7-3 and TRBJ2-1; D unresolved. V gave up 2 bases and J gave up 7 bases, with 12 bases separating them. The CDR3 runs 14 residues. Germline V gives CDR1 SGHTA, CDR2 FQGTGA. CDR3 residues: CASSLSGVRNEQFF. The DNA of the CDR3 is TGTGCCAGCAGCTTATCTGGAGTCCGGAATGAGCAGTTCTTC.

This chain links TRBV9 with TRBJ1-1; the match to TRBD1 covers 7 bases. In germline, CDR1 is SGDLS, CDR2 YYNGEE. V lost 3 bases and J lost 1; bases outside the gene matches: 6. This CDR3 has 15 amino acids. DNA for the CDR3: TGTGCCAGCAGCGCCTCGGGACAGACGAACACTGAAGCTTTCTTT. As protein: CASSASGQTNTEAFF. The full variable domain, in which reference TRBV9 and TRBJ1-1 provide the parts outside the CDR3, is DSGVTQTPKHLITATGQRVTLRCSPRSGDLSVYWYQQSLDQGLQFLIQYYNGEERAKGNILERFSAQQFPDLHSELNLSSLELGDSALYFCASSASGQTNTEAFFGQGTRLTVV.